A single T cell receptor beta chain is shown here with its context. This clone's antigen is unknown. Base quality data are lacking; no much larger clone is found one base away. This specimen belongs to a study of cytomegalovirus exposure and HLA in healthy donors (dated by TCRdb to 2015 to 2018). As for the study more broadly: An earlier analysis of roughly 610 of the donors reported 276 Gb of sequence data and around 120 million unique TCR beta sequences obtained from 180 million or so T cells. Roughly 300 gigabases of sequencing data and approximately 92 million unique TCR sequences made up an early release that covered 640 HLA-typed donors. Among the approximately 400 genotyped donors, 75% to 90% belonged to the genetic ancestry cluster associated with self-reported Caucasian donors. The study was designed to test whether signatures of past pathogen exposure could be identified by cataloging public T cell receptors. The study profiled the T cell repertoires of about 640 subjects by immunosequencing and related them to cytomegalovirus serostatus. Besides the first cohort of around 670 subjects, a separate validation cohort made up of 90 to 150 different subjects was used. The study combined high-throughput TCR immunosequencing, statistical association of individual TCRs with disease status, and machine learning to predict cytomegalovirus infection status. A later analysis re-examined previously published TCR beta repertoires from more than 550 donors and added high-resolution HLA genotyping to investigate patterns of TCR occurrence. In the later analysis, no new phenotypic data were used to find candidate immune exposures; instead, reliance was placed on TCR beta sequences and their occurrence across donors. An earlier analysis of some 600 of the donors applied high-throughput TCR beta sequencing to assess whether each TCR beta V gene segment acted as functional or pseudogenic. Donor age, sex, ethnicity and CMV serostatus were compiled alongside the repertoire data. A later genetic analysis used genome-wide SNP genotypes for about three fifths of the roughly 700 donors, treating that subset as a discovery cohort. Every repertoire in the discovery cohort had been generated on one and the same sequencing platform. HLA typing covered class I and class II loci at four-digit resolution. The number of donors typed differed by locus, with roughly 629-640 for A, B, C, DRB1 and DQB1, approximately 500 for DQA1, 600 to 610 for DPA1, and 472 for DPB1. A few DR-DQ haplotypes were handled as single units for association and clustering because linkage in the cohort was strong. On average, about 200,000 unique TCR beta nucleotide sequences were sequenced per donor among about 400 genotyped donors of the cohort, with around 19% of those sequences being non-productive.

The investigation overall reported the following: The presence/absence analyses assumed that sequencing depth was roughly uniform across donors, and that assumption may not be true. Some IMGT-functional V segments, including TRBV6-2 and TRBV6-3, could not be distinguished by the 87-base-pair reads and were therefore excluded. When HLA alleles, especially DR and DQ, strongly co-occurred, TCR associations were difficult to assign to individual alleles. Correlated functional status among segregating V segments might reflect linkage disequilibrium, but an unknown experimental factor could not be ruled out. An earlier analysis of around 600 of the donors showed that most TCR beta V segments appeared in productive rearrangements either about 87% or about 30% of the time, which broadly matched IMGT annotations. The sequencing pipeline was judged likely to have produced a cluster of highly shared sequence variants as a technical artifact. Specific HLA alleles were associated with roughly 16,000 TCR beta sequences at a false discovery rate of 0.05 in a later analysis. According to a later analysis, most CMV-associated TCR beta chains appeared to be HLA-restricted, and the HLA associations seemed to be driven largely by CMV exposure. A later analysis found that HLA-associated TCR beta chains were more clonally expanded and had lower generation probabilities than equally common non-associated chains. According to a later analysis, parvovirus B19, influenza, CMV and Epstein-Barr virus appeared linked to several top co-occurrence clusters. A further reported finding was that TCR beta sequences accurately predicted the HLA-A and HLA-B alleles for most subjects in the first cohort. The earlier analysis of approximately 590 of the donors excluded roughly 16 rarely observed V segments, including chromosome 9 orphons, because counts were too low. In a later analysis, TCR association rates were found to vary across HLA loci, with the most associated TCRs seen for DRB1 alleles and the fewest for HLA-C alleles. The classifier was reported to diagnose cytomegalovirus status with high specificity and sensitivity in both the original cohort and the validation cohort. An association between a missense DCLRE1C variant and V-gene and J-gene trimming of TCR beta chains was found in a later genetic analysis and replicated in an independent cohort. In a later genetic analysis, fewer N-insertions in productive TCRs were reported among donors in an Asian-associated ancestry cluster than the approximately 710-donor mean. Three of the identified cytomegalovirus-associated TCR beta chains were confirmed in vitro to be specific for cytomegalovirus antigens. CMV serostatus was the only immune exposure information available for the cohort. Because HLA typing was unavailable for some donors at each locus, only the typed subset was used in association tests. Only TCR beta chains were sequenced in this cohort, and the absence of alpha or paired-chain data limited detectable features. Most TCR sequences were seen in very few donors, while some public TCRs were found in many individuals. In the study, 150 to 200 TCR beta chains were listed as associated with cytomegalovirus. It was suggested by the authors that the approach could potentially be generalized to other disease states and immunological phenotypes.

Reading the germline V gene (reference sequence) gives CDR1 GTSNPN and CDR2 SVGIG. V gives up 2 bases and J gives up 7 bases, and the segment between their germline ends measures 15 bases. From its cysteine to its phenylalanine, the CDR3 spans 13 amino acids. Of all the DNA, just the CDR3 is kept, 39 bases in frame from base 1. Libraries came from the immunoSEQ multiplex PCR assay. A mixture of 60 forward primers for TCR Vbeta segments and 13 reverse primers for TCR Jbeta segments was used in the multiplex PCR. A multiplex PCR assay on genomic DNA amplified the CDR3 region of rearranged TCR beta genes. Amplified TCR beta libraries were sequenced as 87-base-pair reads on the Illumina HiSeq System. The study's own analysis went as follows. A later analysis tallied approximately 87 million unique TCR beta chains across the approximately 670 repertoires, and approximately 12 million of those chains were shared by two or more donors. Raw reads were error-corrected and collapsed into unique sequences with a nearest-neighbor algorithm that merged closely related sequences to remove PCR and sequencing errors. V, D and J gene segments were assigned by aligning CDR3 sequences to IMGT reference sequences. Each retained sequence needed at least a six-nucleotide match to both a V gene segment and a J gene segment. A rearrangement was called productive if the CDR3 had no stop codons and remained in frame with V and J, and every other rearrangement was called non-productive. CDR3 was defined according to IMGT convention as the region running from the second conserved V-encoded cysteine to the conserved J-encoded phenylalanine. In an earlier analysis of roughly 610 of the donors, sequences lacking an unambiguous match to a single V gene segment were excluded. In an earlier analysis of approximately 590 of the donors, a V segment was called functional when productive rearrangements were above 56.7%, and segregating when the standard deviation between donors exceeded 5%. A statistical classification framework was developed to diagnose cytomegalovirus status using the catalog of TCR beta chain sequences. In a later analysis, TCR nucleotide sequences were compared against IMGT/GENE-DB human TR gene sequences so that V and J genes could be assigned. Using the TCRdist pipeline, a later analysis assigned CDR3 sequences along with most-parsimonious VDJ recombination scenarios. In a later analysis, each TCR beta chain was defined by its CDR3 amino acid sequence together with its V-gene family, and reads lacking a unique V-gene family were excluded. To address suspected cross-contamination and a sequencing artifact, a later analysis removed roughly 640 highly shared, low-generation-probability nucleotide sequences. A later analysis calculated a clonal expansion index for each public chain from normalized within-repertoire ranks of inferred template counts. Generation probabilities in a later analysis came from a VDJ recombination model fitted to out-of-frame rearrangements, and those results were checked against IGoR. A later analysis scored TCR-TCR, TCR-HLA and TCR-CMV co-occurrence with hypergeometric tests, applying a repertoire-size bias correction to TCR pairs. False discovery rates were estimated in a later analysis by permuting HLA or CMV assignments 20 times. In a later analysis, co-occurring TCRs were grouped using DBSCAN, with TCRdist sequence similarity added in when clustering inside HLA-allele-positive subsets. Repertoires with fewer than 30,000 or more than 120,000 public chains were left out of co-occurrence clustering, as were five repertoires with anomalous nucleotide sharing. Sourced from immuneACCESS, this table was stored by TCRdb with only in-frame sequences that have V and J called. A share of the clones is absent; for the studies checked, an unresolved V gene accounts for under half, and the remainder has no known explanation. From that table come the V and J calls and clone size; the DNA was used to work out D and trimming. The sample profile shows some 120,000 clones; approximately 70% of them were found once. The ten largest clones represent roughly 9.8% of the sample.

The cohort comprised fewer than 750 healthy bone marrow donors. At the time of sampling, all cohort members were nominally healthy, though unrecorded immune exposures were likely present. The donor was CMV seropositive and was included in the group of 250 to 300 seropositive cohort members. Each donor provided a peripheral blood sample, and peripheral blood mononuclear cells were used for TCR beta sequencing. The Qiagen DNeasy Blood Extraction Kit was used to extract genomic DNA from the blood cell samples. The chain uses TRBV30 and TRBJ2-7; TRBD2 could be the D gene, as 5 bases match. Sequencing input: PBMCs. The receptor was derived from a woman aged 40 to 49 in good health and CMV-seropositive. The nucleotide sequence reads as follows: TGTGCCTGGAGTAGCGATCGGGGTTGGGAGCAGTACTTC. Translated, this is CAWSSDRGWEQYF.